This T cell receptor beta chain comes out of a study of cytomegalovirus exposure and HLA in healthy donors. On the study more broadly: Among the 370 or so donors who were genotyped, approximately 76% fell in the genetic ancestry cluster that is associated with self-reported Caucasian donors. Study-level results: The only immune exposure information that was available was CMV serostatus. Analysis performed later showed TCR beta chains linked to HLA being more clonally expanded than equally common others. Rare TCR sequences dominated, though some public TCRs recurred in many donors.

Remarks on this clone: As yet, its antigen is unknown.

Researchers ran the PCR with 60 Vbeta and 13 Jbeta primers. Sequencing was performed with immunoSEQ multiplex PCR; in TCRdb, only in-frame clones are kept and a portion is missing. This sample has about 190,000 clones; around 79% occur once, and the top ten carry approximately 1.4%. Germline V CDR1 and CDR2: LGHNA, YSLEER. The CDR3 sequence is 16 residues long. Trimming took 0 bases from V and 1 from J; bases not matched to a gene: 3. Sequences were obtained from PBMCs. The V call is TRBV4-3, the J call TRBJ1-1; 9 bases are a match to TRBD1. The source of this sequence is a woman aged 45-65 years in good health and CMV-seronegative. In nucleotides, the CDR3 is TGCGCCAGCAGCCAAGATGGGACAGGGCAGAACACTGAAGCTTTCTTT. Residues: CASSQDGTGQNTEAFF.